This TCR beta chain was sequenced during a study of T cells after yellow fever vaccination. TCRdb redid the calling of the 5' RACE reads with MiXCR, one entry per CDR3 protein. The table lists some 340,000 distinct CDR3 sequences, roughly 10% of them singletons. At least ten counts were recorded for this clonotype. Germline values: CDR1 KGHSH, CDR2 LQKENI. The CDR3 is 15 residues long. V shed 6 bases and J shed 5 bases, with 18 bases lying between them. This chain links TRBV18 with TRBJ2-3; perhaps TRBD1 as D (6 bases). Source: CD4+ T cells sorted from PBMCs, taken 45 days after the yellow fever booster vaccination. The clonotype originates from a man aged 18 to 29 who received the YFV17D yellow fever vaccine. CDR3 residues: CASSTMGARKDTQYF. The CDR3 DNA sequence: TGTGCCAGCTCCACGATGGGGGCGAGAAAAGATACGCAGTATTTT. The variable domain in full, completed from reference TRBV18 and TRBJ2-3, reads NAGVMQNPRHLVRRRGQEARLRCSPMKGHSHVYWYRQLPEEGLKFMVYLQKENIIDESGMPKERFSAEFPKEGPSILRIQQVVRGDSAAYFCASSTMGARKDTQYFGPGTRLTVL.